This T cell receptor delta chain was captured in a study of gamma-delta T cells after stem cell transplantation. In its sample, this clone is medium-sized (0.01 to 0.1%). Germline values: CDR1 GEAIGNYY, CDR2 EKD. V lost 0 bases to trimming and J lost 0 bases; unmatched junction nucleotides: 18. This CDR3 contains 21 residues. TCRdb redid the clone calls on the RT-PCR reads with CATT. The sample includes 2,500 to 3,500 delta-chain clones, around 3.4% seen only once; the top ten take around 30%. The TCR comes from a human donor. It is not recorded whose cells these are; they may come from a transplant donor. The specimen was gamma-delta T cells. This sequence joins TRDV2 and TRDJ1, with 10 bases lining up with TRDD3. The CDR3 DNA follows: TGTGCCTGTGACACCGTCTTAACTGGGGGATCCCCAGACGGAAACACCGATAAACTCATCTTT. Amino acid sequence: CACDTVLTGGSPDGNTDKLIF.